This TCR beta chain was observed in a study of T cells in Graves' hyperthyroidism and ophthalmopathy. Amplification yielded TCR beta CDR3 regions, with RNA transcripts as the source. A first-round RT-PCR of the TCR CDR3 used the HTBI primer set. TCRdb re-analysed the multiplex PCR reads in MiXCR, keeping a single row per CDR3 protein. This table has approximately 370,000 distinct CDR3 sequences, roughly 17% appearing once. Study outcomes and limitations: Ophthalmopathy was predicted by the model a median of 6.5 months ahead of onset.

This CDR3 comprises 15 residues. Germline-derived CDR1 and CDR2 are SGHDT and YYEEEE. Trimming removed 1 base from V and 0 bases from J, with 11 bases in between. PBMCs were sourced from about 10 ml fresh peripheral blood. A remark on this clonotype: Its antigen is currently unknown.

The chain carries TRBV5-6 and TRBJ2-7, with a tentative D call TRBD2 (5 bases). Sequenced sample: blood. The source of this sequence is a woman in her twenties or thirties with Graves' hyperthyroidism that later progressed to Graves' ophthalmopathy. CDR3 in amino acids: CASSLNWGDSYEQYF. The CDR3 region has the DNA TGTGCCAGCAGCTTGAACTGGGGAGACTCCTACGAGCAGTACTTC.